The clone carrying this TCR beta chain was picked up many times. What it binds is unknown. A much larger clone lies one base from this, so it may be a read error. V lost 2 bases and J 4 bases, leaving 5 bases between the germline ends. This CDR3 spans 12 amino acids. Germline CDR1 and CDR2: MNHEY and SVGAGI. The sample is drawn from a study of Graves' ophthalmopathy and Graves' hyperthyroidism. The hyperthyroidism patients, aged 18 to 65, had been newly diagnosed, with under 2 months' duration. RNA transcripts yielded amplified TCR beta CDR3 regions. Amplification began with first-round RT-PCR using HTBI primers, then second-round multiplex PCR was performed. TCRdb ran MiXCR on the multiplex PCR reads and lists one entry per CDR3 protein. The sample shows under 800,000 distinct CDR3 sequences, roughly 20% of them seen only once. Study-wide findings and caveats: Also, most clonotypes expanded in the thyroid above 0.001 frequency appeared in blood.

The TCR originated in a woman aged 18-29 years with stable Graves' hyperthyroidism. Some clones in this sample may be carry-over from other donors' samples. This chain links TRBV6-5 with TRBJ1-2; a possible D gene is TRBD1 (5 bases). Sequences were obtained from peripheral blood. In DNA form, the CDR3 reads TGTGCCAGCAGTTACGGGGGCTATGGCTACACCTTC. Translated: CASSYGGYGYTF.